Sequencing of this T cell receptor beta chain was carried out in a study of beta chain features in type 1 diabetes. The study, taken as a whole, reports: TCRB CDR3s were moderately but significantly shorter in Type 1 diabetes patients in all four CD4+ subsets.

Sampling consisted of one heparinised blood draw per donor, averaging around 120 mL. Investigators reverse transcribed all isolated RNA, so they sequenced expressed TCRB transcripts. Sequencing was performed with immunoSEQ multiplex PCR; in TCRdb, only in-frame clones are kept and a portion is missing. Here the sample spans around 14,000 clones, approximately 76% being singletons. The V end was cut by 5 bases, the J end by 4 bases, with 11 bases between. There are 13 residues in the CDR3. Germline-derived CDR1 and CDR2 are MDHEN and SYDVKM. To note about this clone: Its antigen is not identified.

The source of this sequence is a woman in her late teens or twenties with type 1 diabetes. The sample consisted of stem cell memory CD4+ T cells from blood. This chain joins TRBV28 and TRBJ1-1, with TRBD1 as a possible D gene (6 bases). CDR3 loop: CASSRQAGTEAFF. CDR3 bases: TGTGCCAGCAGTAGACAGGCCGGCACTGAAGCTTTCTTT.